One and the same sample provided the 30 T cell receptor beta chains below, sequenced in a study of T-cell memory formation after mild COVID-19. From the 5' RACE reads, TCRdb called clonotypes with MiXCR, one entry per CDR3 protein. Of about 600,000 distinct CDR3 sequences in the sample, about a fifth were seen once. The specimen sequenced was PBMCs or a T cell subset sorted from them (not recorded which). These receptors were collected from an adult woman who had mild COVID-19 (a few samples of this study predate the infection). Cell type and time point are not known.

This clonotype has only a few counts. The V gene is TRBV12-3 or TRBV12-4, the J gene TRBJ2-1; D possibly corresponds to TRBD1 (5 bases). The ends were cut back, 6 bases at V and 6 bases at J, with 12 bases in the middle. This CDR3 has 13 amino acids. CDR3 region: CASRVRGRNEQFF. The DNA of the CDR3 is TGTGCCAGCAGGGTTAGGGGTCGCAATGAGCAGTTCTTC.

The gene calls are TRBV6-2 or TRBV6-3 and TRBJ2-7, with TRBD1 matching 9 bases. Germline V CDR1 and CDR2: MNHEY, SVGEGT. The junction had 6 bases not matched to a gene; V was cut back by 5 bases and J by 7 bases. The CDR3 is 13 amino acids. CDR3 amino acids: CASSLLGQGEQYF. The CDR3 region has the DNA TGTGCCAGCAGTCTACTGGGACAGGGTGAGCAGTACTTC.

The rearrangement links TRBV4-3 to TRBJ2-6; D tentatively fits TRBD1 or TRBD2 (5 bases each). Trimming took 4 bases from V and 3 from J, leaving 19 bases between them. Germline CDR1 reads LGHNA; CDR2 reads YSLEER. CDR3 length: 18 residues. This CDR3 reads CASSRILRSGGGANVLTF. CDR3 coding DNA: TGCGCCAGCAGCCGTATCCTGAGGAGTGGGGGTGGGGCCAACGTCCTGACTTTC.

The V and J genes are TRBV29-1 and TRBJ2-5; 8 nucleotides agree with TRBD1. CDR3 length: 14 amino acids. Germline V gives CDR1 SQVTM, CDR2 ANQGSEA. V was clipped by 5 bases and J by 5 bases; unmatched bases: 10. DNA of the CDR3: TGCAGCGTTAGCAGGACAGGGACGATGGAGACCCAGTACTTC. As protein: CSVSRTGTMETQYF.

This clonotype was counted between two and nine times. The chain combines TRBV20-1 with TRBJ2-7, with D tentatively TRBD1 (6 bases). Germline V gives CDR1 DFQATT, CDR2 SNEGSKA (reference sequence). V dropped 4 bases and J dropped 2 bases, with 18 bases sitting between them. The CDR3 has 15 residues. As DNA, the CDR3 is TGCAGTGCTAAAGTCCGACAGGTTCCAACCTACGAGCAGTACTTC. It specifies CSAKVRQVPTYEQYF.

J is TRBJ1-1 and V is TRBV5-6, with D possibly matching TRBD1 (6 bases). Looked up from germline, CDR1 is SGHDT and CDR2 is YYEEEE. This CDR3 has 15 amino acids. Trimming removed 1 base from V and 5 bases from J, with 15 bases in between. The CDR3 spells CASSLRVGARTEAFF. In DNA, the CDR3 is TGTGCCAGCAGCTTGCGAGTGGGGGCCAGGACTGAAGCTTTCTTT.

This clonotype turned up a few times. The chain links TRBV5-1 to TRBJ1-1, with 8 bases matching TRBD1. The CDR3 loop spans 15 amino acids. Germline-derived CDR1 and CDR2 are SGHRS and YFSETQ. The J segment lost 7 bases and the V segment lost 0 bases, leaving 8 bases of the junction unmatched. CDR3 coding DNA: TGCGCCAGCAGCTTGGCCCCGGGACAGGACCTTGAAGCTTTCTTT. Protein: CASSLAPGQDLEAFF.

The V and J genes are TRBV12-3 or TRBV12-4 and TRBJ2-1; 10 nucleotides line up with TRBD2. The CDR3 has 15 residues. V lost 3 bases to trimming and J lost 7 bases; unmatched junction nucleotides: 6. The CDR3 loop reads CASSFTGLAANEQFF. CDR3 coding DNA: TGTGCCAGCAGTTTCACCGGACTAGCGGCTAATGAGCAGTTCTTC.

The chain uses TRBV7-9 and TRBJ1-1; no clear D gene. Trimming left V 2 bases short and J 2 bases short, with 9 bases between. The CDR3 is 14 amino acids. Germline CDR1 is SEHNR and CDR2 is FQNEAQ (reference sequence). The CDR3 loop is CASSLPGINTEAFF. The CDR3 DNA follows: TGTGCCAGCAGCTTACCCGGGATTAACACTGAAGCTTTCTTT.

This clonotype was counted a few times. The rearrangement uses TRBV7-9 and TRBJ2-7; D is unresolved. The CDR3 is 14 amino acids. Germline CDR1 SEHNR, CDR2 FQNEAQ (reference sequence). V lost 5 bases to trimming and J lost 4 bases, with 15 bases between them. The CDR3 loop reads CASSPYTASYEQYF. In DNA, the CDR3 is TGTGCCAGCAGCCCCTATACGGCTTCGTACGAGCAGTACTTC.

The rearrangement links TRBV7-2 to TRBJ2-3, with 9 bases that match TRBD2. Trimming took 5 bases from V and 13 from J; bases not matched to a gene: 16. The CDR3 consists of 15 residues. CDR1 SGHTA and CDR2 FQGNSA come from the germline V gene. The CDR3 loop is CASSHARAGGSQEYF. CDR3 bases: TGTGCCAGCAGCCACGCTCGGGCGGGAGGGAGTCAGGAGTATTTT.

The V call is TRBV11-2, the J call TRBJ1-2; 7 bases line up with TRBD1. The CDR3 runs 15 residues. V was pared by 1 base and J by 4 bases, with 6 bases of the junction left unmatched. CDR1 and CDR2 from the germline V gene are SGHAT and FQNNGV. CDR3 protein: CASSLGQGRSYGYTF. In nucleotides, the CDR3 is TGTGCCAGCAGCTTAGGACAGGGAAGAAGCTATGGCTACACCTTC. Full variable domain (remainder filled in from reference TRBV11-2 and TRBJ1-2): EAGVAQSPRYKIIEKRQSVAFWCNPISGHATLYWYQQILGQGPKLLIQFQNNGVVDDSQLPKDRFSAERLKGVDSTLKIQPAKLEDSAVYLCASSLGQGRSYGYTFGSGTRLTVV.

The chain joins TRBV6-5 to TRBJ2-2; D is unclear. The CDR3 runs to 16 residues. Germline lookup yields CDR1 MNHEY and CDR2 SVGAGI. Trimming removed 2 bases from V and 1 base from J, with 11 bases in between. CDR3 nucleotides: TGTGCCAGCAGTTACCAGAGCATCCTGAACACCGGGGAGCTGTTTTTT. It yields the protein CASSYQSILNTGELFF.

This clonotype turned up a few times. This sequence joins TRBV9 and TRBJ2-2, with 7 nucleotides matching TRBD1. The CDR3 runs 16 residues. Germline CDR1 is SGDLS and CDR2 is YYNGEE. The J segment lost 5 bases and the V segment lost 4 bases, leaving 11 bases of the junction unmatched. CDR3 sequence (DNA): TGTGCCAGCAGCCTATCCAGACAGGGTGGAACCGGGGAGCTGTTTTTT. As protein: CASSLSRQGGTGELFF.

This clonotype was counted at least ten times. One end of the junction fails to match germline, which may point to a read error. The chain couples TRBV7-7 to TRBJ2-5; 8 nucleotides match TRBD1. The CDR3 is made up of 16 amino acids. Germline V gene data show CDR1 as SSHAT and CDR2 as FNYEAQ (reference sequence). The CDR3 nucleotides read TGTGCTAGCAGCTTATCAGGACAGGGACCCCAAGAGACCCAGTACTTC. This translates into CASSLSGQGPQETQYF.

The genes are TRBV7-3 and TRBJ2-1; TRBD2 aligns across 7 bases. The V gene's germline CDR1 is SGHTA and CDR2 FQGTGA. The CDR3 is made up of 11 amino acids. Trimming removed 8 bases from V and 9 bases from J; junction bases left unmatched: 4. The CDR3 DNA reads TGTGCCAGCGGGGGGGGGACTGAGCAGTTCTTC. Amino acid sequence: CASGGGTEQFF. Supplemented by reference TRBV7-3 and TRBJ2-1, the full variable domain reads GAGVSQTPSNKVTEKGKYVELRCDPISGHTALYWYRQSLGQGPEFLIYFQGTGAADDSGLPNDRFFAVRPEGSVSTLKIQRTERGDSAVYLCASGGGTEQFFGPGTRLTVL.

CDR3 region: CASSLGTGVRRNSPLHF. The CDR3 DNA is TGTGCCAGCAGTTTGGGTACAGGGGTACGTCGTAATTCACCCCTCCACTTT. The rearrangement links TRBV6-5 to TRBJ1-6; 7 positions agree with TRBD1. The CDR3 extends over 17 amino acids. Germline assignment: CDR1 MNHEY and CDR2 SVGAGI. V lost 4 bases, J lost 6 bases, and 12 bases stayed unmatched.

The chain couples TRBV10-3 to TRBJ2-3; D possibly corresponds to TRBD2 (5 bases). V was shortened by 6 bases and J by 0 bases, with 19 bases between the two germline ends. The CDR3 sequence is 17 residues long. Germline V gene data show CDR1 as ENHRY and CDR2 as SYGVKD. For the CDR3, the DNA is TGTGCCATCAGCCTGGTATCGAGGGCGGCTAGCACAGATACGCAGTATTTT. Protein: CAISLVSRAASTDTQYF.

The chain links TRBV5-1 to TRBJ2-3; maybe TRBD1 (6 bases). The germline V and J ends were trimmed by 1 base and 2 bases, with 11 bases remaining between them. In germline, CDR1 is SGHRS, CDR2 YFSETQ. The CDR3 runs to 15 residues. The CDR3 region has the DNA TGCGCCAGCAGCTTGCCGGACAGCCCCACAGATACGCAGTATTTT. It translates to CASSLPDSPTDTQYF.

The V call is TRBV2, the J call TRBJ2-5, with a weak D call TRBD2 (6 bases). This CDR3 has 14 amino acids. From germline, CDR1 is SNHLY and CDR2 FYNNEI. Trimming removed 8 bases from V and 1 base from J, with 14 bases in between. DNA of the CDR3: TGTGCCAGCCAGTGGCTAGCGACCCAAGAGACCCAGTACTTC. Translated, it gives CASQWLATQETQYF.

The rearrangement uses TRBV6-5 and TRBJ2-3, with 12 bases lining up with TRBD2. The CDR3 spans 19 residues. Trimming at V came to 1 base and at J to 0 bases, leaving 8 bases not matched to a gene. Germline lookup yields CDR1 MNHEY and CDR2 SVGAGI. The CDR3 here is CASSYYTSGGPLSTDTQYF. CDR3 DNA: TGTGCCAGCAGTTACTATACTAGCGGGGGGCCTCTGAGCACAGATACGCAGTATTTT.

This clonotype was counted a few times. V and J are TRBV5-5 and TRBJ2-1, with 10 bases matching TRBD2. This CDR3 region has 16 residues. Per the germline V gene, CDR1 is SGHKS and CDR2 is YYEKEE (reference sequence). The trim removed 5 bases at V and 7 bases at J, leaving 12 bases unmatched. CDR3 nucleotide sequence: TGTGCCAGCAGTTGGGCGCCAGCGGGGGGGCAAAATGAGCAGTTCTTC. Protein product: CASSWAPAGGQNEQFF.

The chain uses TRBV6-5 and TRBJ2-3, with D maybe TRBD2 (5 bases). V was pared by 0 bases and J by 11 bases, with 21 bases between. CDR1 is MNHEY and CDR2 is SVGAGI in the germline V gene. The CDR3 runs to 16 residues. The CDR3 DNA is TGTGCCAGCAGTTACTCGGCAGCGGCGGATGCCTGGGGGCAGTATTTT. Amino acid sequence: CASSYSAAADAWGQYF.

This clonotype occurred many times. The chain carries TRBV6-2 or TRBV6-3 and TRBJ2-7; tentatively, D is TRBD1 or TRBD2 (6 bases each). Trimming left V 7 bases short and J 4 bases short, with 11 bases between. This CDR3 has 12 amino acids. Germline V gene lookup returns CDR1 MNHEY and CDR2 SVGEGT. For the CDR3, the DNA is TGTGCCAGCATCGGGGGCGAATACGAGCAGTACTTC. Its protein product is CASIGGEYEQYF.

This chain connects TRBV15 to TRBJ2-1, with D perhaps being TRBD1 or TRBD2 (5 bases each). The CDR3 extends over 17 amino acids. Trimming removed 0 bases from V and 2 bases from J, with 14 bases in between. Germline assignment: CDR1 LNHNV and CDR2 YYDKDF (reference sequence). The CDR3 region is CATSREGAGGAYNEQFF. The CDR3 region has the DNA TGTGCCACCAGCAGAGAAGGGGCGGGTGGGGCCTACAATGAGCAGTTCTTC.

The gene calls are TRBV9 and TRBJ1-1; D is undetermined. V was clipped by 4 bases and J by 1 base, with 11 bases between them. This CDR3 contains 14 residues. Germline V gene data show CDR1 as SGDLS and CDR2 as YYNGEE. The CDR3 loop reads CASSPPQPNTEAFF. The CDR3, as DNA: TGTGCCAGCAGCCCCCCCCAGCCGAACACTGAAGCTTTCTTT.

The J gene is TRBJ1-1, the V gene TRBV7-8, with D maybe TRBD1 (6 bases). Germline loops: CDR1 SGHVS, CDR2 FQNEAQ. V was trimmed by 1 base and J by 8 bases, leaving 20 bases between them. The CDR3 has 16 amino acids. The CDR3 region is CASSLDPLGARGEAFF. CDR3 DNA: TGTGCCAGCAGCTTAGATCCTTTGGGGGCGCGGGGGGAAGCTTTCTTT.

The rearrangement joins TRBV27 to TRBJ2-1; no reliable D call. V was cut by 0 bases and J by 12 bases, with 9 bases left in between. Per the germline V gene, CDR1 is MNHEY and CDR2 is SMNVEV (reference sequence). The CDR3 is 12 residues long. The CDR3 loop is CASSLSGSGQFF. DNA for the CDR3: TGTGCCAGCAGTTTATCAGGGTCTGGGCAGTTCTTC.

The chain joins TRBV4-2 to TRBJ2-2, with D possibly being TRBD2 (5 bases). Trimming took 5 bases from V and 7 from J, leaving 11 bases between them. The germline V gene has CDR1 LGHNA and CDR2 YNFKEQ. The CDR3 is 13 amino acids. CDR3 sequence (DNA): TGTGCCAGCAGCTGGATCGGGGTCGGGGAGCTGTTTTTT. It encodes CASSWIGVGELFF.

V gene TRBV6-5 combines with J gene TRBJ2-4; TRBD1 aligns across 9 bases. V lost 4 bases, J lost 6 bases, and 13 bases stayed unmatched. The CDR3 has 17 amino acids. The germline V gene encodes CDR1 MNHEY and CDR2 SVGAGI. The CDR3 nucleotides are TGTGCCAGCAGTTCCCTTCTTCCCGGGACAGGGAGAAACATTCAGTACTTC. Amino acid sequence: CASSSLLPGTGRNIQYF.